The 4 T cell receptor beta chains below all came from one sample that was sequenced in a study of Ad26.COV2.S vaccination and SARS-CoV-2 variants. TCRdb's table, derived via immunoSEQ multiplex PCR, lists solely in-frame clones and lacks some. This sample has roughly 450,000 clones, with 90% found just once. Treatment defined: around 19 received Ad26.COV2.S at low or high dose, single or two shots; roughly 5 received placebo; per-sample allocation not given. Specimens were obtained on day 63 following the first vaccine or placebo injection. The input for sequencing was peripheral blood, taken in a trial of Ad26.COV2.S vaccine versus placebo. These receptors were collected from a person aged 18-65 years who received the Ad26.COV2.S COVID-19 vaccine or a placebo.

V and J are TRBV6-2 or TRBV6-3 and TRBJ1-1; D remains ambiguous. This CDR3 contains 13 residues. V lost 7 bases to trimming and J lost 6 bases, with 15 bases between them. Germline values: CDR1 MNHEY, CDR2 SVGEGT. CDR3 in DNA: TGTGCCAGCACCCCGGTCGGCGGGGCTGAAGCTTTCTTT. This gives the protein CASTPVGGAEAFF.

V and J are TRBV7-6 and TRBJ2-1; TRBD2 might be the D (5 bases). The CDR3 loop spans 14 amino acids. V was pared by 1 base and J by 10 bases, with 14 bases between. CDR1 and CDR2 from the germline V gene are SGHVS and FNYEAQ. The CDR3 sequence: CASSLGEGGREQFF. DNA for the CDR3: TGTGCCAGCAGCTTAGGGGAAGGAGGACGCGAGCAGTTCTTC. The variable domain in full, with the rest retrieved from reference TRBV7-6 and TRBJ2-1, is GAGVSQSPRYKVTKRGQDVALRCDPISGHVSLYWYRQALGQGPEFLTYFNYEAQQDKSGLPNDRFSAERPEGSISTLTIQRTEQRDSAMYRCASSLGEGGREQFFGPGTRLTVL.

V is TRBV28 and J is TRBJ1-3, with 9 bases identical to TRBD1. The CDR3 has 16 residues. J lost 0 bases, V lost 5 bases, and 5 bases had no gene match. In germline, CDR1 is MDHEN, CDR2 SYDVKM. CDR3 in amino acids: CASSPPGQGSGNTIYF. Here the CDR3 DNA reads TGTGCCAGCAGTCCTCCGGGACAGGGCTCTGGAAACACCATATATTTT.

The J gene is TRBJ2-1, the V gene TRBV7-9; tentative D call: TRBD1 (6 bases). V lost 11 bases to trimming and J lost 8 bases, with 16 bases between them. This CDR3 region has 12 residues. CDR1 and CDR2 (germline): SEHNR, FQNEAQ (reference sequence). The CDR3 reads CAAAPGDHEQFF. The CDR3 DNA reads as TGTGCCGCAGCCCCAGGGGACCATGAGCAGTTCTTC.